Listed below are T cell receptor beta chains from one sample, sequenced in a study of T cells in localized non-small cell lung cancer. Some clones are missing from TCRdb's copy, which holds only in-frame ones; the method was immunoSEQ multiplex PCR. The profile shows tens of thousands of clones, roughly 90% of them singletons. The sample was peripheral blood, taken before any cancer treatment. Receptor source: a woman between 35 and 70 years old with stage I lung adenocarcinoma. Each CDR3 is given with its conserved first and last residue. Each record gives: clone size, V gene, J gene, D gene, CDR3 protein, CDR3 DNA. A D gene is named only where the DNA matches it firmly. The listing skips clone size in some rows; elsewhere it reads once, few, many or a size class.

abundance: -
v_gene: TRBV5-1
j_gene: TRBJ2-1
d_gene: TRBD2
CDR3aa: CASSLPSGDYNEQFF
CDR3nt: TGCGCCAGCAGCTTGCCTAGCGGGGACTACAATGAGCAGTTCTTC

abundance: -
v_gene: TRBV11-2
j_gene: TRBJ1-2
d_gene: -
CDR3aa: CASRPSIDYGYTF
CDR3nt: TGTGCCAGCAGACCAAGTATAGACTATGGCTACACCTTC

abundance: -
v_gene: TRBV11-2
j_gene: TRBJ1-1
d_gene: -
CDR3aa: CASSSRAFF
CDR3nt: TGTGCCAGCAGCTCGAGGGCTTTCTTT

abundance: -
v_gene: TRBV7-9
j_gene: TRBJ1-1
d_gene: -
CDR3aa: CASSLSGAATEAFF
CDR3nt: TGTGCCAGCAGCTTATCAGGGGCGGCCACTGAAGCTTTCTTT

abundance: -
v_gene: TRBV12-5
j_gene: TRBJ1-1
d_gene: -
CDR3aa: CASGREEGTEAFF
CDR3nt: TGTGCTAGTGGTCGAGAGGAAGGCACTGAAGCTTTCTTT

abundance: -
v_gene: TRBV6-6
j_gene: TRBJ2-3
d_gene: -
CDR3aa: CASSPSTDTQYF
CDR3nt: TGTGCCAGCAGTCCTAGCACAGATACGCAGTATTTT

abundance: few
v_gene: TRBV2
j_gene: TRBJ1-5
d_gene: -
CDR3aa: CASNGVGLGNQPQHF
CDR3nt: TGTGCCAGCAACGGGGTGGGACTGGGCAATCAGCCCCAGCATTTT

abundance: -
v_gene: TRBV27
j_gene: TRBJ1-1
d_gene: -
CDR3aa: CASTLTGGHTEAFF
CDR3nt: TGTGCCAGCACCCTGACAGGCGGTCACACTGAAGCTTTCTTT

abundance: -
v_gene: TRBV9
j_gene: TRBJ2-1
d_gene: TRBD1
CDR3aa: CASSVGQDNEQFF
CDR3nt: TGTGCCAGCAGCGTCGGACAGGACAATGAGCAGTTCTTC

abundance: -
v_gene: TRBV7-9
j_gene: TRBJ2-7
d_gene: -
CDR3aa: CASSPTGQNLGEQYF
CDR3nt: TGTGCCAGCAGCCCGACTGGACAGAACTTGGGTGAGCAGTACTTC

abundance: -
v_gene: TRBV4-2
j_gene: TRBJ2-5
d_gene: TRBD2
CDR3aa: CASSQELAGGPDQETQYF
CDR3nt: TGTGCCAGCAGCCAGGAACTAGCGGGGGGACCTGATCAAGAGACCCAGTACTTC

abundance: -
v_gene: TRBV7-2
j_gene: TRBJ2-4
d_gene: TRBD1
CDR3aa: CASSSSGGQNIQYF
CDR3nt: TGTGCCAGCAGTAGTTCAGGGGGCCAAAACATTCAGTACTTC

abundance: -
v_gene: TRBV6-1
j_gene: TRBJ2-1
d_gene: -
CDR3aa: CASSGTGGNEQFF
CDR3nt: TGTGCCAGCAGTGGGACCGGGGGAAATGAGCAGTTCTTC

abundance: -
v_gene: TRBV29-1
j_gene: TRBJ2-1
d_gene: TRBD2
CDR3aa: CSAWGAGGRRGEQFF
CDR3nt: TGCAGCGCCTGGGGAGCGGGAGGGCGGCGTGGGGAGCAGTTCTTC

abundance: -
v_gene: TRBV5-6
j_gene: TRBJ1-6
d_gene: -
CDR3aa: CASSFGQYNSPLHF
CDR3nt: TGTGCCAGCAGCTTTGGACAGTATAATTCACCCCTCCACTTT

abundance: -
v_gene: TRBV27
j_gene: TRBJ2-1
d_gene: TRBD1
CDR3aa: CASSFPGTGTDEQFF
CDR3nt: TGTGCCAGCAGTTTCCCCGGGACAGGAACCGATGAGCAGTTCTTC

abundance: -
v_gene: TRBV6-5
j_gene: TRBJ1-1
d_gene: -
CDR3aa: CASSYSDRNTEAFF
CDR3nt: TGTGCCAGCAGTTATTCTGACAGGAACACTGAAGCTTTCTTT

abundance: -
v_gene: TRBV4-2
j_gene: TRBJ2-1
d_gene: -
CDR3aa: CASSQEGASLNNEQFF
CDR3nt: TGTGCCAGCAGCCAAGAAGGGGCCAGCCTTAACAATGAGCAGTTCTTC

abundance: -
v_gene: TRBV15
j_gene: TRBJ1-2
d_gene: -
CDR3aa: CATSRDVQGDNYGYTF
CDR3nt: TGTGCCACCAGCAGAGATGTCCAGGGTGATAACTATGGCTACACCTTC

abundance: -
v_gene: TRBV5-5
j_gene: TRBJ1-1
d_gene: -
CDR3aa: CASSPTPGGPEAFF
CDR3nt: TGTGCCAGCAGCCCTACCCCTGGTGGTCCTGAAGCTTTCTTT

abundance: -
v_gene: TRBV6-1
j_gene: TRBJ2-2
d_gene: TRBD1
CDR3aa: CAILPGQGISGELFF
CDR3nt: TGTGCCATCCTCCCGGGACAGGGAATCTCCGGGGAGCTGTTTTTT

abundance: -
v_gene: TRBV28
j_gene: TRBJ1-1
d_gene: TRBD1
CDR3aa: CTSSLRTGARAFF
CDR3nt: TGTACCAGCAGTTTAAGAACAGGGGCGAGAGCTTTCTTT

abundance: -
v_gene: TRBV19
j_gene: TRBJ1-5
d_gene: -
CDR3aa: CASSIGEEQPQHF
CDR3nt: TGTGCCAGTAGTATAGGGGAAGAACAGCCCCAGCATTTT

abundance: once
v_gene: TRBV28
j_gene: TRBJ2-3
d_gene: -
CDR3aa: CASSLGRRADTQYF
CDR3nt: TGTGCCAGCAGTTTAGGCAGGCGGGCAGATACGCAGTATTTT

abundance: -
v_gene: TRBV29-1
j_gene: TRBJ1-2
d_gene: -
CDR3aa: CSIILSHTDYGYTF
CDR3nt: TGCAGCATAATTTTGTCCCACACGGACTATGGCTACACCTTC

abundance: -
v_gene: TRBV6-5
j_gene: TRBJ1-6
d_gene: -
CDR3aa: CASSFSGDDSPLHF
CDR3nt: TGTGCCAGCAGTTTTTCAGGGGACGATTCACCCCTCCACTTT

abundance: -
v_gene: TRBV25-1
j_gene: TRBJ1-1
d_gene: -
CDR3aa: CASSEGSEAFF
CDR3nt: TGTGCCAGCAGTGAAGGATCTGAAGCTTTCTTT

abundance: few
v_gene: TRBV10-3
j_gene: TRBJ1-4
d_gene: TRBD1
CDR3aa: CAISDGTEKNEKLFF
CDR3nt: TGTGCCATCAGTGACGGGACAGAGAAGAATGAAAAACTGTTTTTT

abundance: -
v_gene: TRBV28
j_gene: TRBJ1-5
d_gene: -
CDR3aa: CASTSGTHGERPQHF
CDR3nt: TGTGCCAGCACATCCGGGACGCACGGGGAGAGACCCCAGCATTTT

abundance: -
v_gene: TRBV5-4
j_gene: TRBJ1-1
d_gene: TRBD1
CDR3aa: CASSLKGATEAFF
CDR3nt: TGTGCCAGCAGCTTAAAGGGGGCCACTGAAGCTTTCTTT

abundance: -
v_gene: TRBV5-6
j_gene: TRBJ1-2
d_gene: TRBD1
CDR3aa: CASSPPRDRGQGYTF
CDR3nt: TGTGCCAGCAGCCCCCCCCGGGACAGGGGGCAAGGCTACACCTTC

abundance: -
v_gene: TRBV2
j_gene: TRBJ1-5
d_gene: -
CDR3aa: CASSVGSDQPQHF
CDR3nt: TGTGCCAGCAGTGTCGGGTCAGATCAGCCCCAGCATTTT

abundance: -
v_gene: TRBV20-1
j_gene: TRBJ2-2
d_gene: -
CDR3aa: CSATDGGELFF
CDR3nt: TGCAGTGCTACTGACGGCGGGGAGCTGTTTTTT

abundance: -
v_gene: TRBV6-5
j_gene: TRBJ1-5
d_gene: TRBD1
CDR3aa: CASSQGTVSNQPQHF
CDR3nt: TGTGCCAGCTCACAGGGGACTGTGAGCAATCAGCCCCAGCATTTT

abundance: -
v_gene: TRBV14
j_gene: TRBJ2-7
d_gene: -
CDR3aa: CASSRAGHGWYEQYF
CDR3nt: TGTGCCAGCAGCCGAGCCGGACATGGTTGGTACGAGCAGTACTTC

abundance: few
v_gene: TRBV5-1
j_gene: TRBJ1-3
d_gene: -
CDR3aa: CASSLDSPKSVSGNTIYF
CDR3nt: TGCGCCAGCAGCTTGGATTCTCCCAAGTCCGTCTCTGGAAACACCATATATTTT

abundance: once
v_gene: TRBV19
j_gene: TRBJ1-2
d_gene: TRBD1
CDR3aa: CASSPDRRYGYTF
CDR3nt: TGTGCCAGTTCTCCGGACAGGAGATATGGCTACACCTTC

abundance: -
v_gene: TRBV23-1
j_gene: TRBJ2-7
d_gene: -
CDR3aa: CASSLEGSYEQYF
CDR3nt: TGCGCCAGCAGTCTGGAGGGCTCCTACGAGCAGTACTTC

abundance: -
v_gene: TRBV7-2
j_gene: TRBJ2-6
d_gene: TRBD1
CDR3aa: CASSSQSDRRSGANVLTF
CDR3nt: TGTGCCAGCAGCTCACAATCGGACAGGCGCTCTGGGGCCAACGTCCTGACTTTC

abundance: -
v_gene: TRBV19
j_gene: TRBJ2-5
d_gene: TRBD1
CDR3aa: CASSKTGPLQETQYF
CDR3nt: TGTGCCAGTAGTAAGACAGGGCCCTTACAAGAGACCCAGTACTTC

abundance: -
v_gene: TRBV18
j_gene: TRBJ1-6
d_gene: -
CDR3aa: CASSSDRSTISPLHF
CDR3nt: TGTGCCAGCTCATCTGACAGGTCCACGATTTCACCCCTCCACTTT

abundance: -
v_gene: TRBV19
j_gene: TRBJ2-2
d_gene: TRBD2
CDR3aa: CASSILAGGPGELFF
CDR3nt: TGTGCCAGTAGTATCCTAGCGGGGGGGCCCGGGGAGCTGTTTTTT

abundance: -
v_gene: TRBV7-2
j_gene: TRBJ2-7
d_gene: TRBD1
CDR3aa: CASSPWTGGREQYF
CDR3nt: TGTGCCAGCAGCCCCTGGACAGGGGGACGCGAGCAGTACTTC

abundance: -
v_gene: TRBV7-2
j_gene: TRBJ2-5
d_gene: TRBD1
CDR3aa: CASSRTGQGWETQYF
CDR3nt: TGTGCCAGCAGCCGGACCGGACAGGGCTGGGAGACCCAGTACTTC

abundance: -
v_gene: TRBV5-4
j_gene: TRBJ2-1
d_gene: TRBD1
CDR3aa: CASSGTGGPDEQFF
CDR3nt: TGTGCCAGCAGCGGGACAGGGGGCCCCGATGAGCAGTTCTTC

abundance: -
v_gene: TRBV18
j_gene: TRBJ2-5
d_gene: -
CDR3aa: CASSPPHGEETQYF
CDR3nt: TGTGCCAGCTCACCACCGCACGGGGAAGAGACCCAGTACTTC

abundance: -
v_gene: TRBV7-2
j_gene: TRBJ1-1
d_gene: TRBD1
CDR3aa: CASSIQGAIEAFF
CDR3nt: TGTGCCAGCAGCATACAGGGGGCGATTGAAGCTTTCTTT

abundance: -
v_gene: TRBV7-9
j_gene: TRBJ1-1
d_gene: -
CDR3aa: CASRRGTTNTEAFF
CDR3nt: TGTGCCAGCAGAAGGGGGACAACGAACACTGAAGCTTTCTTT

abundance: -
v_gene: TRBV10-3
j_gene: TRBJ2-7
d_gene: -
CDR3aa: CAIQRGSSYEQYF
CDR3nt: TGTGCCATCCAGAGGGGGAGCTCCTACGAGCAGTACTTC

abundance: -
v_gene: TRBV21-1
j_gene: TRBJ1-4
d_gene: -
CDR3aa: CASSNVTQKEKLFF
CDR3nt: TGTGCCAGCAGCAACGTCACTCAGAAAGAAAAACTGTTTTTT

abundance: -
v_gene: TRBV9
j_gene: TRBJ1-6
d_gene: -
CDR3aa: CASSQGLNNSPLHF
CDR3nt: TGTGCCAGCAGCCAAGGGTTGAACAATTCACCCCTCCACTTT

abundance: -
v_gene: TRBV27
j_gene: TRBJ2-1
d_gene: -
CDR3aa: CASSSTDSNEQFF
CDR3nt: TGTGCCAGCAGTTCAACGGACAGCAATGAGCAGTTCTTC

abundance: -
v_gene: TRBV10-2
j_gene: TRBJ2-7
d_gene: TRBD1
CDR3aa: CASSERTGEAYEQYF
CDR3nt: TGCGCCAGCAGTGAGAGAACAGGGGAAGCCTACGAGCAGTACTTC